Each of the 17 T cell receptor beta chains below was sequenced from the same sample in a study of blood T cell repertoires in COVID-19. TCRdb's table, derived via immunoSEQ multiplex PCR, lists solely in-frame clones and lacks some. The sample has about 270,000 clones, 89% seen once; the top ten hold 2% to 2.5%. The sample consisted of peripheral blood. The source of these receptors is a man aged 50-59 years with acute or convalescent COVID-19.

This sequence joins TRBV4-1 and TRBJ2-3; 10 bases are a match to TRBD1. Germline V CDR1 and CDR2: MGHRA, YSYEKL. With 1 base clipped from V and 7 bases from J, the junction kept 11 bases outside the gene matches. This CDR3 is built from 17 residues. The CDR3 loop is CASSQGGWGTGVNTQYF. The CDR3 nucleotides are TGCGCCAGCAGCCAAGGGGGTTGGGGGACAGGGGTGAATACGCAGTATTTT.

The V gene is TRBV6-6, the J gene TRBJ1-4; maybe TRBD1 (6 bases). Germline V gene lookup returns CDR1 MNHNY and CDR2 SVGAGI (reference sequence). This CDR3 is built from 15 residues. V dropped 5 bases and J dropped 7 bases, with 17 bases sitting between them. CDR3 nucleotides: TGTGCCAGCAGTACATACAGGGAAGGAATTGAAAAACTGTTTTTT. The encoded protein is CASSTYREGIEKLFF.

The CDR3 nucleotides are TGTGCCAGCAGCTTAAGGACAGGGACGACCTACGAGCAGTACTTC. It translates to CASSLRTGTTYEQYF. The V gene is TRBV11-3, the J gene TRBJ2-7, with 8 bases matching TRBD1. CDR3 length: 15 residues. V lost 2 bases to trimming and J lost 2 bases; unmatched junction nucleotides: 5. Germline V gene data show CDR1 as SGHNT and CDR2 as YENEEA. Looking up the rest from reference TRBV11-3 and TRBJ2-7 gives the full variable domain: EAGVVQSPRYKIIEKKQPVAFWCNPISGHNTLYWYLQNLGQGPELLIRYENEEAVDDSQLPKDRFSAERLKGVDSTLKIQPAELGDSAVYLCASSLRTGTTYEQYFGPGTRLTVT.

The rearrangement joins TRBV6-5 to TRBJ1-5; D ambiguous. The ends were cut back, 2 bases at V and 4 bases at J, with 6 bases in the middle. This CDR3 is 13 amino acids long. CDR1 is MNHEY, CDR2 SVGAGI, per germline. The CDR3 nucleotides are TGTGCCAGCAGTTACGACGGGAATCAGCCCCAGCATTTT. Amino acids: CASSYDGNQPQHF.

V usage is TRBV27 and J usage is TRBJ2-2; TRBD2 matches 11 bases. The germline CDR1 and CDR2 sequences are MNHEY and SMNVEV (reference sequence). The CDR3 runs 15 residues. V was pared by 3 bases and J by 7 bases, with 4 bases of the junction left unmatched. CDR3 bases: TGTGCCAGCAGTTTTCTACTAGCGGGGGACGGGGAGCTGTTTTTT. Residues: CASSFLLAGDGELFF.

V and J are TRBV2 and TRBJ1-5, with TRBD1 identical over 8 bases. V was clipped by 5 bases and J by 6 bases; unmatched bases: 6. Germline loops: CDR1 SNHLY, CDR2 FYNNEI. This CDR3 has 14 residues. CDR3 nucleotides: TGTGCCAGCAGTACGCAGGGGGCCACTCAGCCCCAGCATTTT. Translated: CASSTQGATQPQHF. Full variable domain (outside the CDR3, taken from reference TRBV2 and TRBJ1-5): EPEVTQTPSHQVTQMGQEVILRCVPISNHLYFYWYRQILGQKVEFLVSFYNNEISEKSEIFDDQFSVERPDGSNFTLKIRSTKLEDSAMYFCASSTQGATQPQHFGDGTRLSIL.

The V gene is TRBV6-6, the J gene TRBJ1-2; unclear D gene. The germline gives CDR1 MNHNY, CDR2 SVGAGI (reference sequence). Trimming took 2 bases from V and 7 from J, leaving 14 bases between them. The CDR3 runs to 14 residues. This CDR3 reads CASSYMESSSGYTF. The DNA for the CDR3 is TGTGCCAGCAGTTACATGGAGAGCTCCAGTGGCTACACCTTC.

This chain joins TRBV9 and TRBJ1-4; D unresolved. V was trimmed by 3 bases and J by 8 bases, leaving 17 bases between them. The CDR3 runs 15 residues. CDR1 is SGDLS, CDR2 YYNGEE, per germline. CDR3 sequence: CASSDPSAAGEKLFF. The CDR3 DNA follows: TGTGCCAGCAGCGATCCCTCAGCGGCCGGAGAAAAACTGTTTTTT.

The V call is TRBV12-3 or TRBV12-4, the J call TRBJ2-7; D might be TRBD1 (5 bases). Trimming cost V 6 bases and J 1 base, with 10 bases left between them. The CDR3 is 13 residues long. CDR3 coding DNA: TGTGCCAGCAGCCCGACAGCTTCCTACGAGCAGTACTTC. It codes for CASSPTASYEQYF.

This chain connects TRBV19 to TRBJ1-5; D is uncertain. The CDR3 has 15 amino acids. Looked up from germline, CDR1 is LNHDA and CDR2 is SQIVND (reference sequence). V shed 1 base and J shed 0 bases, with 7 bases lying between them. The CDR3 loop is CASSIGDYSNQPQHF. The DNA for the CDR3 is TGTGCCAGTAGTATAGGAGACTATAGCAATCAGCCCCAGCATTTT.

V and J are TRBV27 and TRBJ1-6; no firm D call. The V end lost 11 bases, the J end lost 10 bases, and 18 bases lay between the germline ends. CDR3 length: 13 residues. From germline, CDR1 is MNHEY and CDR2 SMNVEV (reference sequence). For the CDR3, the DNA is TGTGCCTGCGCACTAGCTTTCGGATCACCCCTCCACTTT. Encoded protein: CACALAFGSPLHF.

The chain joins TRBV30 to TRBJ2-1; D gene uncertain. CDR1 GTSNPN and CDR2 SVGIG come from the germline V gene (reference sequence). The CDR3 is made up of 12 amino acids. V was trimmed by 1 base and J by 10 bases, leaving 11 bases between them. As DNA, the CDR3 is TGTGCCTGGAGTGCCCCTCCGACAGAGCAGTTCTTC. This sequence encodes CAWSAPPTEQFF.

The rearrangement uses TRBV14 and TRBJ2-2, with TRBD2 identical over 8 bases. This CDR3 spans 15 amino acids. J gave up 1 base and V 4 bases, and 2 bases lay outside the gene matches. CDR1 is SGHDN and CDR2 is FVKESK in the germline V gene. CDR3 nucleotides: TGTGCCAGCAGCCTTGCGGGGGGGAACACCGGGGAGCTGTTTTTT. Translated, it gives CASSLAGGNTGELFF.

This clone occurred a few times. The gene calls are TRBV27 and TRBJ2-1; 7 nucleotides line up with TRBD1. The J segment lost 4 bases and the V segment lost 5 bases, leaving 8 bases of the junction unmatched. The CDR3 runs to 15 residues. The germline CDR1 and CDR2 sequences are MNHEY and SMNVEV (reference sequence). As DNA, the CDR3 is TGTGCCAGCAGTGGGGGACAGTTAGAATACAATGAGCAGTTCTTC. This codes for CASSGGQLEYNEQFF.

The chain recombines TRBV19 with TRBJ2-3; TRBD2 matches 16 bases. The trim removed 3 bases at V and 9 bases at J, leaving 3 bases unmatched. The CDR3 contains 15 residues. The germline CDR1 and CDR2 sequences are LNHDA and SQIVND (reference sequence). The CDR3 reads CASSIGTSGGATQYF. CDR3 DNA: TGTGCCAGTAGTATTGGGACTAGCGGGGGGGCCACGCAGTATTTT.

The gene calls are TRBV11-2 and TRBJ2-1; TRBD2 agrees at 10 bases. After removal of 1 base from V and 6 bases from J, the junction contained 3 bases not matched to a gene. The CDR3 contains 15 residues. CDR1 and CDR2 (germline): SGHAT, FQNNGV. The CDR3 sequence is CASSLVTSGANEQFF. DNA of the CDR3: TGTGCCAGCAGCTTAGTAACTAGCGGGGCCAATGAGCAGTTCTTC.

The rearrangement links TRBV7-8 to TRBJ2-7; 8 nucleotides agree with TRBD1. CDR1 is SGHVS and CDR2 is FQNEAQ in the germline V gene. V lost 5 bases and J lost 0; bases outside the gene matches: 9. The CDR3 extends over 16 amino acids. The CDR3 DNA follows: TGTGCCAGCAGCATCTCGACAGGGGTCCCCTCCTACGAGCAGTACTTC. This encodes CASSISTGVPSYEQYF.